This T cell receptor (beta chain) was sequenced during a study of technical replicates of blood from a few donors. This CDR3 is 15 amino acids long. Germline V lookup: CDR1 MNHEY, CDR2 SVGAGI. V lost 6 bases and J lost 0, with 9 bases in between. Clones were read by immunoSEQ multiplex PCR, and TCRdb kept only the in-frame ones, dropping some. The profile shows about 73,000 clones, around 93% of them singletons. The clonotype originates from a human donor in good health. This chain joins TRBV6-5 and TRBJ2-6; possible D gene TRBD1, 5 bases. Sequencing was done on a sample of T cells isolated from PBMCs. The CDR3 spells CASRDSFSGANVLTF. CDR3 DNA sequence: TGTGCCAGCAGAGACAGTTTCTCTGGGGCCAACGTCCTGACTTTC.